The subject of this entry is one T cell receptor (beta chain). Its antigen remains unidentified. Documented time point: sample taken at primary tumor resection. The 55 to 90 donors had untreated early-stage non-small cell lung cancer. Frozen PBMC, nontumor lung or tumor provided whole RNA, which was sequenced unsorted. The data derive from a study of spatial heterogeneity in lung cancer. Across the study: Alpha-chain detections were consistently fewer than beta-chain detections among the sequences. Raw-read counts averaged over ten per unique TCR and UMI combination.

CDR1 and CDR2 from the germline V gene are SGDLS and YYNGEE. This CDR3 region has 15 residues. V trimming: 0 bases; J trimming: 5 bases; junction bases outside the gene matches: 2. Overall study results and limits: Expanded alpha and beta TCR counts within tumors tracked tumor mutation counts.

TCRdb re-derived calls from the 5' RACE reads in MiXCR, one entry per CDR3 protein. The profile shows 20,000 to 30,000 distinct CDR3 sequences, around 8.5% of them singletons. This chain joins TRBV9 and TRBJ2-2; TRBD1 agrees at 9 bases. The sample in question was lung tumor tissue, obtained at surgery. This receptor was taken from a male donor with early-stage non-small cell lung cancer. CDR3 in DNA: TGTGCCAGCAGCGTAGGGACAGGGGTTACCGGGGAGCTGTTTTTT. Translation: CASSVGTGVTGELFF.